This TCR beta chain originates from a study of blood T cell repertoires in COVID-19 (TCRdb year 2020). As for the study more broadly: Samples covering the acute and convalescent phases of COVID-19 were provided by collaborators in the United States, Italy and Spain. The material from the prospective study consisted of cDNA or gDNA derived from T cells, B-cell-depleted T cells, or PBMCs. Subjects who had been exposed to COVID-19, were actively infected with it, or had recovered from it provided the deeply sampled blood TCRbeta repertoires that made up the dataset. The repertoires were released in a freely available public database meant as a resource for research on the immune response to SARS-CoV-2. The samples were drawn from the first 160 participants of the ongoing ImmuneRACE study and from some 1,300 subjects provided by 6 global collaborators. A de-identified subject ID, COVID-19 status, age in years and sex were almost always included in the sample metadata. HLA class I and class II types, where available, came from metadata supplied by the sample provider rather than from assay-based typing.

Whole blood was collected in K2EDTA tubes by collaborating institutions according to the institutions' own protocols. For TCRbeta analysis, collaborator samples were shipped as frozen whole blood, as isolated PBMCs, or as DNA extracted from either sample type. The CDR3, cysteine through phenylalanine, is 16 amino acids long. Only the CDR3 region is kept as DNA, spanning 48 bases read in frame from base 1. Trimming takes 3 bases off V and 0 bases off J; junction bases not matched to a gene: 9. Taken from the germline V gene (reference sequence), the CDR1 and CDR2 loops are SGHNT and YYREEE. Results the study describes overall, beyond this receptor: The amount of clinical and demographic metadata varied by source and participant and was provided uncurated.

The immunoSEQ Assay, a bias-controlled multiplex PCR, was used to amplify TCRbeta CDR3 regions from genomic DNA. For the original study's pipeline: The number of nucleated cells in each sample was estimated by amplification of reference gene primers within the assay. Sequence reads were collapsed and filtered to measure the absolute abundance of every unique TCRbeta CDR3 rearrangement. For each sample, productive Simpson clonality was calculated as the square root of Simpson's diversity index over productive rearrangements. Sourced from immuneACCESS, this table was stored by TCRdb with only in-frame sequences that have V and J called. A share of the clones is absent; for the studies checked, an unresolved V gene accounts for under half, and the remainder has no known explanation. V, J and clone size reflect that table, while D and trimming were determined from the DNA. The sample includes more than 200,000 clones, with around nine tenths observed a single time. The ten largest clones capture around 1.8% of the sample.

Concerning this clone: Its antigen is not yet known. The record has no base qualities; no much larger clone is one base away.

This TCR derives from a man younger than 40 with active or convalescent COVID-19. The rearrangement combines TRBV5-4 with TRBJ2-7, and TRBD1 aligns with 7 junction nucleotides. Source material: peripheral blood. The CDR3 in this case is CASSWGGQVGSYEQYF. The nucleotide sequence reads TGTGCCAGCAGCTGGGGTGGACAGGTTGGCTCCTACGAGCAGTACTTC.